This passage covers 10 T cell receptor beta chains from one sample sequenced in a study of T cells after yellow fever vaccination. TCRdb analysed the 5' RACE reads with MiXCR anew, one entry per CDR3 protein. The repertoire consists of around 320,000 distinct CDR3 sequences, with under 9% occurring once and the leading ten covering about 3.7%. The sequencing here drew on CD4+ T cells sorted from PBMCs, taken 5 days after the yellow fever booster vaccination. These receptors came from a man aged 18-30 years who received the YFV17D yellow fever vaccine.

There are a few counts of this clonotype. The genes are TRBV6-5 and TRBJ1-2; TRBD1 aligns across 9 bases. The CDR3 has 14 amino acids. V dropped 4 bases and J dropped 7; count of bases not matched to a gene: 7. Germline V gene data show CDR1 as MNHEY and CDR2 as SVGAGI. The CDR3 DNA reads TGTGCCAGCAGTTGGGACAGGGAAGTTGGTGGCTACACCTTC. Protein: CASSWDREVGGYTF.

This clonotype occurred a few times. The chain has TRBV5-1 and TRBJ2-3; perhaps TRBD2 as D (5 bases). Trimming shortened V by 1 base and J by 5 bases, and 17 bases separated the two germline ends. CDR3 length equals 16 residues. The germline V gene encodes CDR1 SGHRS and CDR2 YFSETQ. The CDR3 region is CASSLLSGISGDTQYF. DNA of the CDR3: TGCGCCAGCAGCTTGCTCTCGGGGATTTCCGGAGATACGCAGTATTTT.

This clonotype was seen more than once but under ten times. This chain uses TRBV10-3 with TRBJ2-5; D remains unclear. This CDR3 region has 13 residues. V shed 4 bases and J shed 7 bases, with 13 bases lying between them. Germline V CDR1 and CDR2: ENHRY, SYGVKD. The CDR3 protein is CAISVDVSGTQYF. The DNA for the CDR3 is TGTGCCATCAGTGTGGACGTCTCGGGGACCCAGTACTTC.

V gene TRBV7-9 combines with J gene TRBJ2-1; 8 nucleotides line up with TRBD2. There are 16 residues in the CDR3. Germline V gives CDR1 SEHNR, CDR2 FQNEAQ (reference sequence). V shed 5 bases and J 5 bases; nucleotides not matched to a gene: 11. CDR3 protein: CASSPKGTRKNNEQFF. The CDR3 coding sequence is TGTGCCAGCAGCCCCAAAGGGACTAGGAAGAACAATGAGCAGTTCTTC. The full variable domain, in which reference TRBV7-9 and TRBJ2-1 provide the parts outside the CDR3, is DTGVSQNPRHKITKRGQNVTFRCDPISEHNRLYWYRQTLGQGPEFLTYFQNEAQLEKSRLLSDRFSAERPKGSFSTLEIQRTEQGDSAMYLCASSPKGTRKNNEQFFGPGTRLTVL.

This clonotype turned up a few times. The chain has TRBV21-1 and TRBJ1-1. TRBV21-1 is deemed a pseudogene. CDR3 size: 13 residues. The CDR3 sequence is CASSTGGITEAFF. The CDR3 DNA reads TGTGCCAGCAGCACAGGGGGTATCACTGAAGCTTTCTTT.

V gene TRBV12-3 or TRBV12-4 combines with J gene TRBJ1-3; no clear D. This CDR3 comprises 12 residues. V shed 1 base and J shed 5 bases, with 3 bases lying between them. The CDR3 nucleotides are TGTGCCAGCAGTTTAGGGAGAAACACCATATATTTT. It encodes CASSLGRNTIYF.

This clonotype came up many times. The chain carries TRBV12-3 or TRBV12-4 and TRBJ1-1; D gene uncertain. This CDR3 contains 19 residues. V shed 5 bases and J shed 0 bases, with 25 bases lying between them. CDR3 nucleotide sequence: TGTGCCAGCAGTAACCGCGGAGGGCTAAGGAAGTTTATGAACACTGAAGCTTTCTTT. Amino acids: CASSNRGGLRKFMNTEAFF.

This chain connects TRBV15 to TRBJ1-3, with TRBD1 as a possible D gene (5 bases). Trimming took off 2 bases at V and 7 bases at J, with 12 bases between the two ends. The length of the CDR3 is 14 residues. CDR1 LNHNV and CDR2 YYDKDF come from the germline V gene (reference sequence). CDR3: CATSRRQRANTIYF. CDR3 coding DNA: TGTGCCACCAGCAGACGACAGAGGGCGAACACCATATATTTT.

This clonotype was picked up many times. The CDR3, as DNA: TGCGCCAGCAGCTTGGGACTAGCGGATAGCTCCTACAATGAGCAGTTCTTC. This translates into CASSLGLADSSYNEQFF. The rearrangement joins TRBV5-1 to TRBJ2-1; TRBD2 matches 9 bases. CDR3 size: 17 residues. V shed 0 bases and J 0 bases; nucleotides not matched to a gene: 4. CDR1 is SGHRS, CDR2 YFSETQ, per germline.

This clonotype was picked up many times. The chain couples TRBV12-3 or TRBV12-4 to TRBJ1-3; D might be TRBD1 (6 bases). This CDR3 is built from 14 residues. Between the trimmed V and J ends, which lost 5 bases and 3 bases, there was a span of 11 bases. The DNA of the CDR3 is TGTGCCAGCAGTAATCAGGGGTTTGGAAACACCATATATTTT. Translating it yields CASSNQGFGNTIYF.